The 2 T cell receptor beta chains listed next were all sequenced from one sample in a study of blood T cell repertoires in COVID-19. Produced via immunoSEQ multiplex PCR; TCRdb's table is partial and in-frame only. The top ten clones hold 2% to 2.5% of a sample with around 140,000 clones, 87% of them seen once. The specimen sequenced was peripheral blood. These receptors all come from a man aged 50 to 60 with active COVID-19.

Concerning this clone itself: Different DNA sequences within this sample yield the same CDR3. The genes are TRBV5-6 and TRBJ1-5; 7 nucleotides match TRBD1. Trimming removed 4 bases from V and 4 bases from J; junction bases left unmatched: 5. Per the germline V gene, CDR1 is SGHDT and CDR2 is YYEEEE. This CDR3 contains 14 residues. DNA of the CDR3: TGTGCCAGCAGCATGGGACAGAGTAATCAGCCCCAGCATTTT. Protein sequence: CASSMGQSNQPQHF. The entire variable domain, with the rest obtained from reference TRBV5-6 and TRBJ1-5, is as follows: DAGVTQSPTHLIKTRGQQVTLRCSPKSGHDTVSWYQQALGQGPQFIFQYYEEEERQRGNFPDRFSGHQFPNYSSELNVNALLLGDSALYLCASSMGQSNQPQHFGDGTRLSIL.

This rearrangement joins TRBV15 to TRBJ2-1, with 16 bases matching TRBD2. After removal of 2 bases from V and 11 bases from J, the junction contained 6 bases not matched to a gene. This CDR3 comprises 16 residues. From germline, CDR1 is LNHNV and CDR2 YYDKDF (reference sequence). The CDR3 loop reads CATSRPSGLAGGQQFF. CDR3 sequence (DNA): TGTGCCACCAGCAGACCTTCGGGACTAGCGGGGGGGCAGCAGTTCTTC.